The present TCR beta chain was sequenced within a study of CD8 T cells in Susac syndrome. The CDR3 contains 15 residues. Trimming removed 2 bases from V and 2 bases from J, with 11 bases in between. The germline gives CDR1 SGHRS, CDR2 YFSETQ. Overall study findings and caveats: CD4+ T cell repertoires in Susac syndrome exhibited no evidence of clonal expansion.

A word on this clonotype: Its specificity is unknown.

Random-hexamer reverse transcription was applied to about 0.45 to 1 ug RNA. TCRdb used MiXCR to reprocess the immunoSEQ multiplex PCR reads, holding one entry per CDR3 protein. The sample records approximately 160,000 distinct CDR3 sequences, 95% to 97% being singletons. The CD8+ and CD4+ T cells were negatively isolated, with the TEMRA cells enriched by FACS. The TCR sequence derives from a human donor with Susac syndrome. The sequenced sample was CD4+ T cells from PBMCs. The chain has TRBV5-1 and TRBJ1-5; D is perhaps TRBD1 (6 bases). The CDR3 loop is CASSFAGEGNQPQHF. The CDR3 DNA reads as TGCGCCAGCAGCTTCGCAGGGGAAGGCAATCAGCCCCAGCATTTT.